What follows is one T cell receptor (beta chain) and its context. This sample is part of a study of naive and memory T cell subsets. From the second PCR step, alpha and beta chains were amplified apart. CD4+ T cell IFNgamma after overnight CMV lysate exposure gave donor CMV status. Cells stained for CD3, CD4, CD8, CD45RA, CD27 and viability were sorted into four CD45RA/CD27 subsets. The ends lost 1 base at V and 5 bases at J; junction bases unmatched: 8. Germline CDR1 LGHNA, CDR2 YNFKEQ. The CDR3 runs 16 residues. An equimolar mix of two oligonucleotides served as the beta constant-region primer for TRBC1 and TRBC2. Four rounds of PCR amplified the ligated cDNA using nested alpha and beta constant-region primers plus SP2. TCRdb ran MiXCR on the UMI-ligation and nested PCR reads and lists one entry per CDR3 protein. The table includes over 100,000 distinct CDR3 sequences, just over 35% detected once.

The chain combines TRBV4-2 with TRBJ1-5, with 7 bases matching TRBD1. The TCR sequence derives from a human donor in good health. The sample was central memory CD4+ T cells from blood. The DNA of the CDR3 is TGTGCCAGCAGCCAAGGCGCAGGGGGTAAAGATCAGCCCCAGCATTTT. It specifies CASSQGAGGKDQPQHF.